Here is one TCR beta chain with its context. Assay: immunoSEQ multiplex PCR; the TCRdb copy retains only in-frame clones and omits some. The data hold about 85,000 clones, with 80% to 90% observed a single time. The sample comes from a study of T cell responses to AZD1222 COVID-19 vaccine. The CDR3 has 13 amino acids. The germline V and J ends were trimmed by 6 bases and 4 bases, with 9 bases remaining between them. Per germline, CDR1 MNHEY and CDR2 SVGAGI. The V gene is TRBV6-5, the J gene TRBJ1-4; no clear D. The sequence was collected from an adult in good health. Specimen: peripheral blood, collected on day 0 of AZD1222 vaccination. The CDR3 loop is CASSLEFNEKLFF. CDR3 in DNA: TGTGCCAGCAGCCTAGAATTTAATGAAAAACTGTTTTTT.